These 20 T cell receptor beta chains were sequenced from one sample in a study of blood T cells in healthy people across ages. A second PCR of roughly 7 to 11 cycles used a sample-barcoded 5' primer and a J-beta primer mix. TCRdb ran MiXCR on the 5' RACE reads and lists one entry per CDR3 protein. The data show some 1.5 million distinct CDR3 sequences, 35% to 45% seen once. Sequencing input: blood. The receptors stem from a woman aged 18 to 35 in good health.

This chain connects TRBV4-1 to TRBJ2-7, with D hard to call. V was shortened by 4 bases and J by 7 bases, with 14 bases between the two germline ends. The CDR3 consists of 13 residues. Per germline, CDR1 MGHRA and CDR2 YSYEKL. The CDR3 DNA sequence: TGCGCCAGCAGCCCCGGGCCTTCGGAGGAGCAGTACTTC. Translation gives CASSPGPSEEQYF.

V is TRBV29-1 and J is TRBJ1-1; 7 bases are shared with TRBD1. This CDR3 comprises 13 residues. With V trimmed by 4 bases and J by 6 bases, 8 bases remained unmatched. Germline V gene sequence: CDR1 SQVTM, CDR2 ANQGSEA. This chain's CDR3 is CSVVVTGLPEAFF. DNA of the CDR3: TGCAGCGTTGTTGTGACAGGGTTACCTGAAGCTTTCTTT.

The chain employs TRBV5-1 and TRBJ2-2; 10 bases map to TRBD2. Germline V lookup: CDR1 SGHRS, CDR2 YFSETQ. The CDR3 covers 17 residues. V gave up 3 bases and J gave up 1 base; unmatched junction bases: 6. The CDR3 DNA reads TGCGCCAGCAGCTACACCAGGACTAGCGGGAACACCGGGGAGCTGTTTTTT. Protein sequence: CASSYTRTSGNTGELFF.

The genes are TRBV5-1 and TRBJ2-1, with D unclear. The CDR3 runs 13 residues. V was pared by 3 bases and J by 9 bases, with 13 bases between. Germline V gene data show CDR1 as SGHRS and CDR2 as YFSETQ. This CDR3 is CASSSLHFGEQFF. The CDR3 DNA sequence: TGCGCCAGCAGCTCGTTACATTTTGGTGAGCAGTTCTTC.

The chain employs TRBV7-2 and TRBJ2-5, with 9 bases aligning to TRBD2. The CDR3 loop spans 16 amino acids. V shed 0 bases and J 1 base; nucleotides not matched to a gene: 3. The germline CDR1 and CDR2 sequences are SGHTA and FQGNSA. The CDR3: CASSLALTSGQETQYF. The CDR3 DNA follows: TGTGCCAGCAGCTTAGCGTTGACTAGCGGCCAAGAGACCCAGTACTTC. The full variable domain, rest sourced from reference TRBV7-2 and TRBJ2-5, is GAGVSQSPSNKVTEKGKDVELRCDPISGHTALYWYRQSLGQGLEFLIYFQGNSAPDKSGLPSDRFSAERTGGSVSTLTIQRTQQEDSAVYLCASSLALTSGQETQYFGPGTRLLVL.

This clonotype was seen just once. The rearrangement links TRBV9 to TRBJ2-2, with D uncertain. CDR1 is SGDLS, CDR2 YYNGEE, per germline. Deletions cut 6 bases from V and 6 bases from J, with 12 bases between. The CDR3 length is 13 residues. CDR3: CASNLNDAGELFF. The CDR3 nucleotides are TGTGCCAGCAACCTGAACGACGCCGGGGAGCTGTTTTTT.

CDR3 nucleotides: TGTGCCACCAGCAGAGCCGGGACAGCCACCGGGGAGCTGTTTTTT. Translated, it gives CATSRAGTATGELFF. The chain employs TRBV15 and TRBJ2-2; 7 nucleotides match TRBD1. Trimming cost V 1 base and J 4 bases; bases outside gene matches: 3. Germline V lookup: CDR1 LNHNV, CDR2 YYDKDF (reference sequence). The CDR3 loop spans 15 amino acids.

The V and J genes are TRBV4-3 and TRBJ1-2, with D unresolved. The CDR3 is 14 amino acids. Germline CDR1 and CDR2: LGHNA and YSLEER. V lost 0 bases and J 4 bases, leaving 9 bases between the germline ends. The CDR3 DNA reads TGCGCCAGCAGCCAAGATCCCCAGGTCTATGGCTACACCTTC. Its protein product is CASSQDPQVYGYTF.

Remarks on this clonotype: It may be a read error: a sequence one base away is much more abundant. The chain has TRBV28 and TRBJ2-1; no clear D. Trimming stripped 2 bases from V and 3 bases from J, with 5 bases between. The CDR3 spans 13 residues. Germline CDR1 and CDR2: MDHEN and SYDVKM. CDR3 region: CASSLHNYNEQFF. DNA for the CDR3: TGTGCCAGCAGTTTACACAACTACAATGAGCAGTTCTTC.

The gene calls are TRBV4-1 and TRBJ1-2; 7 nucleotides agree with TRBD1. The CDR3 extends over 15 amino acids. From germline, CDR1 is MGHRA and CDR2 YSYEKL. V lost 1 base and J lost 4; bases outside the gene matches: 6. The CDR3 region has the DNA TGCGCCAGCAGCCAAGGTATAAGGGACAGCTATGGCTACACCTTC. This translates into CASSQGIRDSYGYTF.

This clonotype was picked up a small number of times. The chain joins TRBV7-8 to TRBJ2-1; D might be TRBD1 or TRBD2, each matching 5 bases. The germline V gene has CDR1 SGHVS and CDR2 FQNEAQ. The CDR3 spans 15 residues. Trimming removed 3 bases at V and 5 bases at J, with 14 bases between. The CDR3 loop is CASSLGPGRNNEQFF. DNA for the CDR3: TGTGCCAGCAGCTTGGGTCCGGGACGGAACAATGAGCAGTTCTTC.

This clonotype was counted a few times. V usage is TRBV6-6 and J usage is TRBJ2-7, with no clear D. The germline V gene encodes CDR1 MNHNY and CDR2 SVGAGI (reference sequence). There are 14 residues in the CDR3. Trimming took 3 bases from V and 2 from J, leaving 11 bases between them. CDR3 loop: CASSYQVQAYEQYF. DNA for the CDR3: TGTGCCAGCAGTTATCAGGTTCAGGCCTACGAGCAGTACTTC.

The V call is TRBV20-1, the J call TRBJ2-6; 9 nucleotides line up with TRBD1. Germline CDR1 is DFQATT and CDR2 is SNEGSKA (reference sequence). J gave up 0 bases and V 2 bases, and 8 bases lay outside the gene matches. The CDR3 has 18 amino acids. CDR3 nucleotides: TGCAGTGCTAGAACCGGGACAGGGAAATACTCTGGGGCCAACGTCCTGACTTTC. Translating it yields CSARTGTGKYSGANVLTF.

This CDR3 reads CASSPLSGQGSYNEQFF. The CDR3 DNA follows: TGTGCCAGCAGCCCACTCTCGGGCCAGGGGAGCTACAATGAGCAGTTCTTC. This sequence joins TRBV3-1 and TRBJ2-1; tentatively, D is TRBD1 (6 bases). V lost 4 bases and J 3 bases, leaving 19 bases between the germline ends. Per germline, CDR1 LGHDT and CDR2 YNNKEL (reference sequence). This CDR3 has 17 amino acids.

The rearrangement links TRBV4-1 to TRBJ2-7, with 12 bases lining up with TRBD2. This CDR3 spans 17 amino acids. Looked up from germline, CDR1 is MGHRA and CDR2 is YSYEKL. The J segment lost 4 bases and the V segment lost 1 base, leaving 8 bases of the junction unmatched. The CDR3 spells CASSQGTLGTSGYEQYF. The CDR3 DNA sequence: TGCGCCAGCAGCCAAGGGACCCTGGGGACTAGCGGGTACGAGCAGTACTTC.

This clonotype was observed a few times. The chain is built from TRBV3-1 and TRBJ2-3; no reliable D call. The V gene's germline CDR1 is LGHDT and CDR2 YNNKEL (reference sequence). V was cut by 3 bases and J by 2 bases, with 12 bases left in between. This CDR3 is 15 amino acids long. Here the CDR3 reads CASSQGLTPTDTQYF. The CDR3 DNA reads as TGTGCCAGCAGCCAGGGTCTAACCCCCACAGATACGCAGTATTTT.

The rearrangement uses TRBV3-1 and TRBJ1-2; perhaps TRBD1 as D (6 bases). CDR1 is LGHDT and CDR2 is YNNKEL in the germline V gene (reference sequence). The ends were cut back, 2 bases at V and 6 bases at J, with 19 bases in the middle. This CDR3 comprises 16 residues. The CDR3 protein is CASSQPREREGDGYTF. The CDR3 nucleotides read TGTGCCAGCAGCCAACCCCGGGAGAGGGAGGGGGATGGCTACACCTTC.

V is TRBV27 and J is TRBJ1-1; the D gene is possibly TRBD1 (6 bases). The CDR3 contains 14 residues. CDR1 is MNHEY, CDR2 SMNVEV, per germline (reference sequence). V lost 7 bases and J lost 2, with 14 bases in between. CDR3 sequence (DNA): TGTGCCAGCAACCCCGCGGGGGCAAACACTGAAGCTTTCTTT. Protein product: CASNPAGANTEAFF.

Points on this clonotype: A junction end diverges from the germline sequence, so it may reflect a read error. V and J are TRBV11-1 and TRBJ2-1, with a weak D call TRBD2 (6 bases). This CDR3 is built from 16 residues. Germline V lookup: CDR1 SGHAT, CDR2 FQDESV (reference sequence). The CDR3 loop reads CVSSLREDLSYNEQFF. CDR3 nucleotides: TGTGTCAGCAGCTTGCGGGAAGATCTCTCCTACAATGAGCAGTTCTTC.

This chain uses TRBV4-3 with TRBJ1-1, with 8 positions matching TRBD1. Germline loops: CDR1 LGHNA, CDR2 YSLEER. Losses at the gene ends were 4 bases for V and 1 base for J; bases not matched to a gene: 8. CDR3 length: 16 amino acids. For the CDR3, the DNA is TGCGCCAGCAGCCTGCGGGACAGGAGCAGGAACACTGAAGCTTTCTTT. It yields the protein CASSLRDRSRNTEAFF.